This T cell receptor beta chain was captured in a study of long-term antiretroviral therapy in people with HIV. V was shortened by 0 bases and J by 8 bases, with 8 bases between the two germline ends. Germline CDR1 is SQVTM and CDR2 is ANQGSEA. This CDR3 spans 12 amino acids. Sequencing relied on immunoSEQ assay v3.0, run at survey level. Generated by immunoSEQ multiplex PCR, the TCRdb table keeps only in-frame clones and is missing some. The data show roughly 12,000 clones, 83% seen once. Each HIV-infected participant was given treatment in the United States. The samples comprised roughly 1-10 million cryopreserved PBMC ahead of DNA extraction.

Sequenced here: unsorted PBMCs, sampled 3.4 years after starting antiretroviral therapy. V and J are TRBV29-1 and TRBJ2-1; D is unclear. The clonotype originates from a middle-aged man with HIV. CDR3 sequence: CSVEDKGHEQFF. The CDR3 region has the DNA TGCAGCGTTGAAGATAAGGGTCATGAGCAGTTCTTC.